A single sample gave rise to the 13 T cell receptor beta chains below, sequenced in a study of cytomegalovirus exposure and HLA in healthy donors. The primer mix had 60 Vbeta and 13 Jbeta primers. Sequencing used immunoSEQ multiplex PCR; TCRdb keeps in-frame clones, though not all of them. The repertoire includes around 150,000 clones, about 80% of them detected once, and roughly 5% sits in the top ten. Specimen: PBMCs. Source of these receptors: a man aged 25 to 40 in good health and CMV-seronegative.

The CDR3 DNA is TGTGCCATCAGTGAGGGGACTAGCGGGGACGAGCAGTACTTC. Protein: CAISEGTSGDEQYF. V is TRBV10-3 and J is TRBJ2-7; 13 positions agree with TRBD2. The ends lost 2 bases at V and 5 bases at J; junction bases unmatched: 0. The CDR3 totals 14 residues. Germline CDR1 ENHRY, CDR2 SYGVKD.

The rearrangement links TRBV6-5 to TRBJ2-7, with unresolved D. Germline assignment: CDR1 MNHEY and CDR2 SVGAGI. Trimming removed 6 bases from V and 2 bases from J, with 14 bases in between. The CDR3 has 14 residues. The CDR3 loop is CASSLANRAYEQYF. Here the CDR3 DNA reads TGTGCCAGCAGCCTCGCAAACCGAGCCTACGAGCAGTACTTC.

This sequence joins TRBV7-6 and TRBJ1-5, with D possibly matching TRBD1 (6 bases). In germline, CDR1 is SGHVS, CDR2 FNYEAQ. The CDR3 loop spans 18 amino acids. Trimming took 5 bases from V and 0 from J, leaving 20 bases between them. CDR3 DNA: TGTGCCAGCAGCCTGACAGGCTTTACCACCGGTAGCAATCAGCCCCAGCATTTT. It is translated as CASSLTGFTTGSNQPQHF.

The chain joins TRBV15 to TRBJ2-2; D gene unclear. Germline lookup yields CDR1 LNHNV and CDR2 YYDKDF (reference sequence). The CDR3 is 15 residues long. Trimming stripped 3 bases from V and 1 base from J, with 9 bases between. This chain's CDR3 is CATSSSAKNTGELFF. The CDR3 nucleotides read TGTGCCACCAGCAGTAGTGCCAAGAACACCGGGGAGCTGTTTTTT.

On this clone: Other DNA sequences in the sample encode the same CDR3. The rearrangement joins TRBV6-6 to TRBJ1-5; D is uncertain. This CDR3 spans 12 amino acids. The V and J ends lost 3 bases and 4 bases respectively, with 4 bases between them. Germline loops: CDR1 MNHNY, CDR2 SVGAGI (reference sequence). CDR3: CASSYQNQPQHF. For the CDR3, the DNA is TGTGCCAGCAGTTATCAAAATCAGCCCCAGCATTTT.

This clone was picked up a small number of times. J is TRBJ1-2 and V is TRBV30; a possible D gene is TRBD1 (5 bases). The germline V gene has CDR1 GTSNPN and CDR2 SVGIG (reference sequence). With 2 bases removed from V and 0 bases from J, the gap between germline ends came to 7 bases. The CDR3 totals 13 residues. CDR3 in DNA: TGTGCCTGGAGTAAGGGGACTAACTATGGCTACACCTTC. This codes for CAWSKGTNYGYTF.

This sequence joins TRBV19 and TRBJ2-7; weak D call: TRBD2 (6 bases). The CDR3 length is 13 residues. From germline, CDR1 is LNHDA and CDR2 SQIVND (reference sequence). The V end lost 4 bases, the J end lost 1 base, and 8 bases lay between the germline ends. CDR3 bases: TGTGCCAGTAGTACCGGGACTTCCTACGAGCAGTACTTC. Protein product: CASSTGTSYEQYF.

The J gene is TRBJ1-5, the V gene TRBV28; D may be TRBD1 (5 bases). This CDR3 has 14 amino acids. CDR1 is MDHEN and CDR2 is SYDVKM in the germline V gene. The V end lost 4 bases, the J end lost 6 bases, and 13 bases lay between the germline ends. DNA for the CDR3: TGTGCCAGCAGTTGGGGGGGTAGGGGTCAGCCCCAGCATTTT. Translating gives CASSWGGRGQPQHF.

The V and J genes are TRBV19 and TRBJ1-3; D call uncertain. Looked up from germline, CDR1 is LNHDA and CDR2 is SQIVND (reference sequence). The CDR3 is made up of 16 amino acids. Deletions cut 3 bases from V and 0 bases from J, with 12 bases between. This CDR3 reads CASSILWRSSGNTIYF. CDR3 nucleotide sequence: TGTGCCAGTAGTATTTTATGGAGAAGCTCTGGAAACACCATATATTTT.

Remarks on this clone: The identical CDR3 is also encoded by other nucleotide sequences in the sample. This CDR3 is CASSLEYGYEQYF. CDR3 DNA sequence: TGTGCCAGCAGTTTAGAGTACGGCTACGAGCAGTACTTC. The V and J genes are TRBV27 and TRBJ2-7; D ambiguous. The germline gives CDR1 MNHEY, CDR2 SMNVEV (reference sequence). V was clipped by 2 bases and J by 3 bases, with 8 bases between them. The CDR3 covers 13 residues.

The gene calls are TRBV19 and TRBJ1-5; 7 bases fit TRBD1. The germline V gene has CDR1 LNHDA and CDR2 SQIVND (reference sequence). Germline trimming cut 7 bases from V and 4 bases from J; bases unmatched to any gene: 10. CDR3 size: 15 residues. CDR3 loop: CASKSPQGTNQPQHF. The CDR3 coding sequence is TGTGCCAGTAAATCACCACAGGGGACAAATCAGCCCCAGCATTTT.

This chain uses TRBV28 with TRBJ1-1; no reliable D call. Trimming took off 6 bases at V and 8 bases at J, with 10 bases between the two ends. Germline-derived CDR1 and CDR2 are MDHEN and SYDVKM. The CDR3 consists of 11 residues. The CDR3 is CASSYRREAFF. The DNA for the CDR3 is TGTGCCAGCAGCTATAGGAGGGAAGCTTTCTTT.

CDR3 coding DNA: TGTGCCAGCAGTGAGGCCCAGGGTTACAATTCACCCCTCCACTTT. Translated: CASSEAQGYNSPLHF. The chain uses TRBV25-1 and TRBJ1-6; D may be TRBD1 (5 bases). V shed 3 bases and J shed 7 bases, with 13 bases lying between them. Germline CDR1 and CDR2: MGHDK and SYGVNS. The CDR3 consists of 15 residues.